This T cell receptor (beta chain) comes out of a study of patients and donors after allogeneic stem cell transplantation. From germline, CDR1 is MDHEN and CDR2 SYDVKM. CDR3 length: 14 residues. J gave up 7 bases and V 5 bases, and 7 bases lay outside the gene matches. TCRdb re-analysed the RT-PCR reads in MiXCR, keeping a single row per CDR3 protein. In the table there are approximately 140,000 distinct CDR3 sequences, over 30% of which are singletons. This chain connects TRBV28 to TRBJ1-4, with 7 bases identical to TRBD1. The sequence was collected from a human donor who was either an allogeneic HSCT recipient or a stem cell or donor lymphocyte infusion donor (not recorded which). It is not recorded whose cells these are; they may come from a transplant donor. Sequencing used blood, either unsorted or a sorted T cell fraction (not recorded which). The CDR3 region has the DNA TGTGCCAGCAGTCCCCGACAGGGTGTTGAAAAACTGTTTTTT. This sequence encodes CASSPRQGVEKLFF. The full variable domain, completed using reference TRBV28 and TRBJ1-4, is DVKVTQSSRYLVKRTGEKVFLECVQDMDHENMFWYRQDPGLGLRLIYFSYDVKMKEKGDIPEGYSVSREKKERFSLILESASTNQTSMYLCASSPRQGVEKLFFGSGTQLSVL.